The rows below give T cell receptor beta chains drawn from one sample of a study of radiotherapy plus CTLA-4 blockade in lung cancer. Using immunoSEQ multiplex PCR, the repertoire was profiled, and TCRdb retains in-frame clones only, with some absent. The sample holds roughly 51,000 clones, approximately 86% seen once. The source material was peripheral blood, sampled from a patient treated with radiotherapy plus ipilimumab. The receptors stem from a human donor with non-small cell lung cancer that progressed on radiotherapy plus ipilimumab. Some clones in this sample may be carry-over from other donors' samples. CDR3s include the opening cysteine and the closing phenylalanine or tryptophan. Fields, in order: J gene, V gene, clone size, D gene, CDR3 protein, CDR3 DNA. A D gene is named only where the DNA matches it firmly. Not all rows give a size; the values are once, few, many and, for expanded clones, a class.

j_gene: TRBJ2-7; v_gene: TRBV19; abundance: NA; d_gene: NA; CDR3aa: CASSFSGLYEQYF; CDR3nt: TGTGCCAGTAGTTTTTCAGGACTCTACGAGCAGTACTTC
j_gene: TRBJ1-2; v_gene: TRBV11-2; abundance: once; d_gene: NA; CDR3aa: CASSSGDTTNYGYTF; CDR3nt: TGTGCCAGCAGCTCAGGGGACACTACTAACTATGGCTACACCTTC
j_gene: TRBJ2-5; v_gene: TRBV27; abundance: NA; d_gene: TRBD2; CDR3aa: CASSLGTSGAQETQYF; CDR3nt: TGTGCCAGCAGTTTGGGGACTAGCGGGGCACAAGAGACCCAGTACTTC
j_gene: TRBJ2-7; v_gene: TRBV4-3; abundance: few; d_gene: TRBD2; CDR3aa: CASSQNLESGGYEQYF; CDR3nt: TGCGCCAGCAGCCAAAATCTCGAGAGCGGGGGGTACGAGCAGTACTTC
j_gene: TRBJ2-1; v_gene: TRBV11-2; abundance: NA; d_gene: NA; CDR3aa: CASSLTGLNRIYNEQFF; CDR3nt: TGTGCCAGCAGCTTAACAGGGCTTAACCGAATTTACAATGAGCAGTTCTTC
j_gene: TRBJ2-7; v_gene: TRBV5-4; abundance: NA; d_gene: NA; CDR3aa: CASSRLPRYEQYF; CDR3nt: TGTGCCAGCAGTCGACTACCCCGCTACGAGCAGTACTTC
j_gene: TRBJ1-6; v_gene: TRBV5-6; abundance: few; d_gene: NA; CDR3aa: CASSLRGGNSPLHF; CDR3nt: TGTGCCAGCAGCTTGCGGGGAGGAAATTCACCCCTCCACTTT
j_gene: TRBJ2-7; v_gene: TRBV29-1; abundance: NA; d_gene: NA; CDR3aa: CSVVGARDAYEQYF; CDR3nt: TGCAGCGTTGTGGGCGCGAGAGATGCATACGAGCAGTACTTC
j_gene: TRBJ1-5; v_gene: TRBV18; abundance: NA; d_gene: NA; CDR3aa: CASSLQGGISNQPQHF; CDR3nt: TGTGCCAGCTCACTACAGGGTGGAATTAGCAATCAGCCCCAGCATTTT
j_gene: TRBJ2-1; v_gene: TRBV20-1; abundance: NA; d_gene: NA; CDR3aa: CSAPLYNEQFF; CDR3nt: TGCAGTGCTCCCCTCTACAATGAGCAGTTCTTC
j_gene: TRBJ2-1; v_gene: TRBV5-4; abundance: NA; d_gene: TRBD1; CDR3aa: CASSVQGVTYNEQFF; CDR3nt: TGTGCCAGCAGCGTGCAGGGGGTAACCTACAATGAGCAGTTCTTC
j_gene: TRBJ2-1; v_gene: TRBV30; abundance: NA; d_gene: TRBD1; CDR3aa: CAWRHRGYNEQFF; CDR3nt: TGTGCCTGGAGACACAGGGGCTACAATGAGCAGTTCTTC
j_gene: TRBJ2-6; v_gene: TRBV4-1; abundance: NA; d_gene: TRBD1; CDR3aa: CASSPPPQGAGANVLTF; CDR3nt: TGCGCCAGCAGCCCACCCCCACAGGGGGCTGGGGCCAACGTCCTGACTTTC
j_gene: TRBJ1-1; v_gene: TRBV15; abundance: NA; d_gene: TRBD1; CDR3aa: CATSIDRGRVTEAFF; CDR3nt: TGTGCCACCAGCATCGACAGGGGGAGGGTCACTGAAGCTTTCTTT
j_gene: TRBJ2-2; v_gene: TRBV7-3; abundance: NA; d_gene: NA; CDR3aa: CASSPEEAGELFF; CDR3nt: TGTGCCAGCAGCCCCGAAGAGGCCGGGGAGCTGTTTTTT
j_gene: TRBJ1-3; v_gene: TRBV7-3; abundance: NA; d_gene: NA; CDR3aa: CASSLSSAGRSSGNTIYF; CDR3nt: TGTGCCAGCAGCTTAAGTAGTGCAGGTCGCTCCTCTGGAAACACCATATATTTT
j_gene: TRBJ1-3; v_gene: TRBV6-1; abundance: NA; d_gene: NA; CDR3aa: CASALAGSGNTIYF; CDR3nt: TGTGCCAGCGCCCTTGCGGGGTCTGGAAACACCATATATTTT
j_gene: TRBJ2-7; v_gene: TRBV27; abundance: NA; d_gene: TRBD2; CDR3aa: CASSPRLAGDHEQYF; CDR3nt: TGTGCCAGCAGTCCCCGACTAGCGGGAGACCACGAGCAGTACTTC
j_gene: TRBJ1-6; v_gene: TRBV7-3; abundance: NA; d_gene: NA; CDR3aa: CASSLDGVGSPLHF; CDR3nt: TGTGCCAGCAGCCTGGACGGGGTGGGTTCACCCCTCCACTTT
j_gene: TRBJ1-2; v_gene: TRBV20-1; abundance: NA; d_gene: NA; CDR3aa: CSAPWGGPF; CDR3nt: TGCAGTGCTCCCTGGGGAGGGCCCTTC
j_gene: TRBJ2-3; v_gene: TRBV29-1; abundance: NA; d_gene: NA; CDR3aa: CSVRRTAQGADTQYF; CDR3nt: TGCAGCGTTCGACGTACGGCGCAGGGTGCAGATACGCAGTATTTT
j_gene: TRBJ2-3; v_gene: TRBV28; abundance: NA; d_gene: TRBD1; CDR3aa: CASSLTGTGGPTDTQYF; CDR3nt: TGTGCCAGCAGTTTAACGGGGACAGGGGGGCCCACAGATACGCAGTATTTT
j_gene: TRBJ2-3; v_gene: TRBV25-1; abundance: NA; d_gene: NA; CDR3aa: CASSVQSYTDTQYF; CDR3nt: TGTGCCAGCAGTGTACAGAGTTACACAGATACGCAGTATTTT
j_gene: TRBJ2-1; v_gene: TRBV19; abundance: few; d_gene: TRBD2; CDR3aa: CASSRTGTSGWNEQFF; CDR3nt: TGTGCCAGTAGTAGGACCGGGACTAGCGGGTGGAATGAGCAGTTCTTC
j_gene: TRBJ2-7; v_gene: TRBV2; abundance: NA; d_gene: TRBD1; CDR3aa: CATKLRDRVSGEQYF; CDR3nt: TGTGCCACCAAACTACGGGACAGGGTTAGTGGAGAGCAGTACTTC
j_gene: TRBJ2-7; v_gene: TRBV30; abundance: NA; d_gene: TRBD2; CDR3aa: CAWSSGRGQYF; CDR3nt: TGTGCCTGGAGTTCGGGGAGGGGGCAGTACTTC
j_gene: TRBJ2-7; v_gene: TRBV29-1; abundance: NA; d_gene: NA; CDR3aa: CSVLEAGYYEQYF; CDR3nt: TGCAGCGTACTGGAGGCCGGGTATTACGAGCAGTACTTC
j_gene: TRBJ2-2; v_gene: TRBV6-5; abundance: NA; d_gene: NA; CDR3aa: CASSYADRNPGELFF; CDR3nt: TGTGCCAGCAGTTACGCAGACAGAAACCCCGGGGAGCTGTTTTTT